These 8 T cell receptor beta chains were all obtained from the same sample, sequenced in a study of naive and memory T cell subsets. An equimolar mix of two oligonucleotides served as the beta constant-region primer for TRBC1 and TRBC2. TCRdb re-called the UMI-ligation and nested PCR reads through MiXCR, storing one row per CDR3 protein. The sample consists of under 100,000 distinct CDR3 sequences, roughly 7% of them appearing once. The sequenced material came from central memory CD4+ T cells from blood. The receptors derive from a human donor in good health.

This clonotype occurred many times. J is TRBJ1-2 and V is TRBV7-9, with D tentatively TRBD1 (6 bases). The CDR3 loop spans 16 amino acids. Germline V gene lookup returns CDR1 SEHNR and CDR2 FQNEAQ (reference sequence). V lost 5 bases and J lost 8, with 24 bases in between. The CDR3 DNA is TGTGCCAGCAGCCTTCAGGGCTGGACAGAGCCTAGCGGCTACACCTTC. Its translation: CASSLQGWTEPSGYTF. The complete variable domain, with remaining parts taken from reference TRBV7-9 and TRBJ1-2, reads DTGVSQNPRHKITKRGQNVTFRCDPISEHNRLYWYRQTLGQGPEFLTYFQNEAQLEKSRLLSDRFSAERPKGSFSTLEIQRTEQGDSAMYLCASSLQGWTEPSGYTFGSGTRLTVV.

This clonotype was found many times. The rearrangement links TRBV7-2 to TRBJ2-7; 11 positions agree with TRBD2. This CDR3 contains 16 residues. The ends lost 3 bases at V and 1 base at J; junction bases unmatched: 5. The germline V gene encodes CDR1 SGHTA and CDR2 FQGNSA. CDR3 sequence reads: CASSFSASGRSYEQYF. The CDR3 region has the DNA TGTGCCAGCAGCTTTTCGGCTAGCGGGAGGTCCTACGAGCAGTACTTC.

This clonotype was counted many times. This sequence joins TRBV12-3 or TRBV12-4 and TRBJ1-6; no reliable D call. CDR3 length: 14 residues. The V end lost 6 bases, the J end lost 4 bases, and 10 bases lay between the germline ends. In DNA, the CDR3 is TGTGCCAGCAGATACGGCCCTTATAATTCACCCCTCCACTTT. This translates into CASRYGPYNSPLHF.

This clonotype occurred a few times. The J gene is TRBJ2-1, the V gene TRBV7-2; 8 bases match TRBD1. Looked up from germline, CDR1 is SGHTA and CDR2 is FQGNSA. After removal of 7 bases from V and 2 bases from J, the junction contained 7 bases not matched to a gene. CDR3 length: 15 residues. CDR3 sequence: CASTTDRAAYNEQFF. CDR3 DNA sequence: TGTGCCAGCACCACGGACAGGGCCGCCTACAATGAGCAGTTCTTC. The entire variable domain, with the rest obtained from reference TRBV7-2 and TRBJ2-1, is as follows: GAGVSQSPSNKVTEKGKDVELRCDPISGHTALYWYRQSLGQGLEFLIYFQGNSAPDKSGLPSDRFSAERTGGSVSTLTIQRTQQEDSAVYLCASTTDRAAYNEQFFGPGTRLTVL.

This clonotype has a handful of counts. This chain links TRBV20-1 with TRBJ2-3, with 7 bases matching TRBD2. The trim removed 3 bases at V and 3 bases at J, leaving 9 bases unmatched. The CDR3 is 15 residues long. The germline gives CDR1 DFQATT, CDR2 SNEGSKA (reference sequence). DNA of the CDR3: TGCAGTGCTAGTCGGCGCGGGAGAGGAACAGATACGCAGTATTTT. Its translation: CSASRRGRGTDTQYF.

This clonotype was counted many times. The V and J genes are TRBV6-2 or TRBV6-3 and TRBJ1-2; D gene uncertain. Trimming stripped 2 bases from V and 7 bases from J, with 8 bases between. Germline CDR1 and CDR2: MNHEY and SVGEGT. The CDR3 spans 12 residues. In nucleotides, the CDR3 is TGTGCCAGCAGTTACCCACAGTTTGGCTACACCTTC. Its protein is CASSYPQFGYTF.

The sample holds a few counts of this clonotype. V usage is TRBV2 and J usage is TRBJ2-7; 7 positions agree with TRBD1. CDR1 is SNHLY and CDR2 is FYNNEI in the germline V gene. CDR3 length: 14 residues. Trimming removed 3 bases from V and 0 bases from J; junction bases left unmatched: 2. The CDR3 loop reads CASSDNRGSYEQYF. The CDR3 region has the DNA TGTGCCAGCAGTGACAACAGGGGCTCCTACGAGCAGTACTTC.

This clonotype was counted only a few times. The chain joins TRBV7-2 to TRBJ2-3; 9 nucleotides align to TRBD2. The ends lost 8 bases at V and 6 bases at J; junction bases unmatched: 6. Germline V lookup: CDR1 SGHTA, CDR2 FQGNSA. The CDR3 has 13 amino acids. The DNA for the CDR3 is TGTGCCAGCTGTTTAGCGGGGGCCGATACGCAGTATTTT. As protein: CASCLAGADTQYF.